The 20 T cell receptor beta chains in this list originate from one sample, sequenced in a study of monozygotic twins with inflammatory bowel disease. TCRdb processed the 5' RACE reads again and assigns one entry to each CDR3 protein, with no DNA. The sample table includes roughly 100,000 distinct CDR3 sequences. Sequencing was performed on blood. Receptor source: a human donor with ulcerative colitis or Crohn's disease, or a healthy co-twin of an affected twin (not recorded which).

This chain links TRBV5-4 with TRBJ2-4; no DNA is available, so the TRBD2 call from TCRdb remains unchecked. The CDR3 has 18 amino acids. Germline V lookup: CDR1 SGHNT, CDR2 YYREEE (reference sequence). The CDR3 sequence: CASSLDPLAGGPVDIQYF.

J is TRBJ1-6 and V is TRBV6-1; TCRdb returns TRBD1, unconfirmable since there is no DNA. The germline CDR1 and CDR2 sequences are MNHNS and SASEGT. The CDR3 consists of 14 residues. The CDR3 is CASSQGRTNSPLHF.

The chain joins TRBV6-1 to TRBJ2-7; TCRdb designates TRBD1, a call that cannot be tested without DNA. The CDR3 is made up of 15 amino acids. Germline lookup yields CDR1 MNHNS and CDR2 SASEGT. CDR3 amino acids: CASKTRRGPRDEQYF.

CDR3 sequence reads: CASSFTGPGTAYTEAFF. The V gene is TRBV6-5, the J gene TRBJ1-1; TCRdb outputs TRBD1, but without DNA this stays unchecked. The CDR3 is made up of 17 amino acids. Germline loops: CDR1 MNHEY, CDR2 SVGAGI.

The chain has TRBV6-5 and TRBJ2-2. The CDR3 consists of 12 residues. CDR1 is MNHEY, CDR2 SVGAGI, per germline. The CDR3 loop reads CASSYGFGELFF.

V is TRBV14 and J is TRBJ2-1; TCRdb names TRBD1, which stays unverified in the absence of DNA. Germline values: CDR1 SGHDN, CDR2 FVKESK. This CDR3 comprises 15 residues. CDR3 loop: CASSHFGQGANEQFF.

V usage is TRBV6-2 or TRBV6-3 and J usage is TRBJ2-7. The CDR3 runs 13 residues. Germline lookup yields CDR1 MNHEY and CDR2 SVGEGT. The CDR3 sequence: CASSPQDNYEQYF.

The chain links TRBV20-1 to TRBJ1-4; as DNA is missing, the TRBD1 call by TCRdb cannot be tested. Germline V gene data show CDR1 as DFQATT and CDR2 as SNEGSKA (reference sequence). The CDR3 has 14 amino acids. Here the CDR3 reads CSAREGHRGEKLFF.

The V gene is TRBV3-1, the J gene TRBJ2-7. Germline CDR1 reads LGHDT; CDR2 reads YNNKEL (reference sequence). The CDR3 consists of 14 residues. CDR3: CASSQDRSVDEQYF.

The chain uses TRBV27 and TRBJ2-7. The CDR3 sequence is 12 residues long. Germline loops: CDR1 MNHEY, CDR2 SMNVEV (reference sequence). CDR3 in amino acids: CASSFAGYEQYF.

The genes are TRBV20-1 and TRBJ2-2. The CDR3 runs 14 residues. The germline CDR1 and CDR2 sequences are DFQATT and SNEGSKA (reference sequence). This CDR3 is CSAKRTPNTGELFF.

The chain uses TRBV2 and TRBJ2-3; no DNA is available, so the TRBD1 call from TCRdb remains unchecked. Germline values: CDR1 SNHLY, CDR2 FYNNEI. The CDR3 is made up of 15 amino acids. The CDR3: CASMTGQTPTDTQYF.

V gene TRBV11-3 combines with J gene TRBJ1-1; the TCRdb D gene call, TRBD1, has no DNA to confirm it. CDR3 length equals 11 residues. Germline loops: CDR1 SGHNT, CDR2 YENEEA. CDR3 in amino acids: CASSLDPGRFF. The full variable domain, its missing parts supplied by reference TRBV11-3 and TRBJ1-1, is EAGVVQSPRYKIIEKKQPVAFWCNPISGHNTLYWYLQNLGQGPELLIRYENEEAVDDSQLPKDRFSAERLKGVDSTLKIQPAELGDSAVYLCASSLDPGRFFGQGTRLTVV.

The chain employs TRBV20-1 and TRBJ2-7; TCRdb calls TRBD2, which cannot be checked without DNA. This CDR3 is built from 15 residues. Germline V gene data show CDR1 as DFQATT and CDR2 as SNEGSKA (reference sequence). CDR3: CSAAIGGSGTYEQYF.

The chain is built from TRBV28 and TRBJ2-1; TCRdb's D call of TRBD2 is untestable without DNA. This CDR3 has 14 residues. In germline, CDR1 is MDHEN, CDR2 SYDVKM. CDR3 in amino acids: CASDGGVSYNEQFF.

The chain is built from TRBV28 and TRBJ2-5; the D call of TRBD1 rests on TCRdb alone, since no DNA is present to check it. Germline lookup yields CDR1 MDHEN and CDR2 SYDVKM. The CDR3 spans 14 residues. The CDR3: CASGKRQGIPAQYF.

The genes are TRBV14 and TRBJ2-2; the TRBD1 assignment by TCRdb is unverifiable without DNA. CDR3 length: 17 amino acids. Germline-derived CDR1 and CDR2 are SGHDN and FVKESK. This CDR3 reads CASSRRTGSVATGELFF.

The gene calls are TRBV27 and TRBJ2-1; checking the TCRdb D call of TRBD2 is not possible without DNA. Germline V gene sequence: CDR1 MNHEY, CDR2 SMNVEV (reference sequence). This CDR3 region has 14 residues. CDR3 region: CASSGTGPSYEQFF.

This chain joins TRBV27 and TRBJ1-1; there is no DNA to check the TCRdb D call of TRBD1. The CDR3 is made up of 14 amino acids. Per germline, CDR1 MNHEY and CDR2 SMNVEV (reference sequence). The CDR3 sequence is CASSLRQGWTEAFF.

CDR3 residues: CASSLNDHTDTQYF. This chain connects TRBV5-1 to TRBJ2-3. Germline V gene lookup returns CDR1 SGHRS and CDR2 YFSETQ. CDR3 length: 14 residues.